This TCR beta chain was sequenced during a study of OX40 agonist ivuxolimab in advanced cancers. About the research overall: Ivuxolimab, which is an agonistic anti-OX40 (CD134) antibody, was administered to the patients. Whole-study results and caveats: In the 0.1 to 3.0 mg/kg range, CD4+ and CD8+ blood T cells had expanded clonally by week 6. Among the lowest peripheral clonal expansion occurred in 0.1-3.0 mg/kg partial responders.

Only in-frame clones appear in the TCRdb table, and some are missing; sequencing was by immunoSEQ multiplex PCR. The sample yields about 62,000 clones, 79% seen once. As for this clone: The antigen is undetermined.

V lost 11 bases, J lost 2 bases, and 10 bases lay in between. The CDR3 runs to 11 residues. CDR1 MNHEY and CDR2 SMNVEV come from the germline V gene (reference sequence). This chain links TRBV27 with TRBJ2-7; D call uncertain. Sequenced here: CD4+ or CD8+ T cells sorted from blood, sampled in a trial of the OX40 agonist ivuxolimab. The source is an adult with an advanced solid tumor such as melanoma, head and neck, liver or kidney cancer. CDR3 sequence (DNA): TGTGCCGCCGTCGGCGCCTACGAGCAGTACTTC. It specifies CAAVGAYEQYF.